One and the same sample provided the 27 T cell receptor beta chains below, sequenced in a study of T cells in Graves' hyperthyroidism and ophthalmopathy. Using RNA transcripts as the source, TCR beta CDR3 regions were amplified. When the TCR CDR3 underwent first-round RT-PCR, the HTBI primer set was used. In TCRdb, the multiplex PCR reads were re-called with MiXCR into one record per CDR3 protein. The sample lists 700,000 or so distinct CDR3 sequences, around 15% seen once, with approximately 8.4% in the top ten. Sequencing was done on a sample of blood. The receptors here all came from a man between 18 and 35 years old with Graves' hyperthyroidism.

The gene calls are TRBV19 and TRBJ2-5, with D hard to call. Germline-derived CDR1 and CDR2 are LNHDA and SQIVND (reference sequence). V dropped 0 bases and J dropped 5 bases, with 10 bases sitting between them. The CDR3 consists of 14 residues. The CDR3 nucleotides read TGTGCCAGTAGTATAGAGGGCACCGGGGAGACCCAGTACTTC. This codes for CASSIEGTGETQYF. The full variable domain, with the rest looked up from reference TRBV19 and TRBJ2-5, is DGGITQSPKYLFRKEGQNVTLSCEQNLNHDAMYWYRQDPGQGLRLIYYSQIVNDFQKGDIAEGYSVSREKKESFPLTVTSAQKNPTAFYLCASSIEGTGETQYFGPGTRLLVL.

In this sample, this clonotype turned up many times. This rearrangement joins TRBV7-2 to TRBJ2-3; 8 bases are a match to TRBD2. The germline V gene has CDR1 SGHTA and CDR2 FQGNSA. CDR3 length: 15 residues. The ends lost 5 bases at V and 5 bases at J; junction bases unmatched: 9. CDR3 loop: CASSMTGTRLDTQYF. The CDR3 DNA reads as TGTGCCAGCAGCATGACCGGGACTAGATTAGATACGCAGTATTTT.

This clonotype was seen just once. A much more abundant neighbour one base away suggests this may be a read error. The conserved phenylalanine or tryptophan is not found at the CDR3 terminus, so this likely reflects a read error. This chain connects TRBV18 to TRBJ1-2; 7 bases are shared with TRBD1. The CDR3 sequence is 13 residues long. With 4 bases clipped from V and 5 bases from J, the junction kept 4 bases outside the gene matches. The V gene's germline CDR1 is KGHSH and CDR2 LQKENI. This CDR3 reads CASSQGAQYGYTL. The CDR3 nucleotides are TGTGCCAGCTCACAGGGGGCGCAGTATGGCTACACCCTC.

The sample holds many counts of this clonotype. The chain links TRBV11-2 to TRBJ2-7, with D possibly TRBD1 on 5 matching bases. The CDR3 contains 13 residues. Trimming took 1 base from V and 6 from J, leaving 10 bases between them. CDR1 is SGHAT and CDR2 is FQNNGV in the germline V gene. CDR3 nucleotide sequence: TGTGCCAGCAGCTTAGGACAGATCGGCGAGCAGTACTTC. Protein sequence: CASSLGQIGEQYF. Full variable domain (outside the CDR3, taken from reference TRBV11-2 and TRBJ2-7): EAGVAQSPRYKIIEKRQSVAFWCNPISGHATLYWYQQILGQGPKLLIQFQNNGVVDDSQLPKDRFSAERLKGVDSTLKIQPAKLEDSAVYLCASSLGQIGEQYFGPGTRLTVT.

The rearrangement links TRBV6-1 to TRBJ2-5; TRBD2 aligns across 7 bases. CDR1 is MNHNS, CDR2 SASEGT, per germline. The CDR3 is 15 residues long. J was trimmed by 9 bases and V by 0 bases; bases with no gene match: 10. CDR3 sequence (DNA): TGTGCCAGCAGTGAAGCCGGGCCGGGAGGTGGGGCCCAGTACTTC. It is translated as CASSEAGPGGGAQYF.

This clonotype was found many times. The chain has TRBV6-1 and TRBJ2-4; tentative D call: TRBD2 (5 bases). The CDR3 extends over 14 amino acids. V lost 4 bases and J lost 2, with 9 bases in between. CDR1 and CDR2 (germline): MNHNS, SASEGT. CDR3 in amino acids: CASSVGGSKNIQYF. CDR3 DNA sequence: TGTGCCAGCAGTGTAGGAGGTTCCAAAAACATTCAGTACTTC.

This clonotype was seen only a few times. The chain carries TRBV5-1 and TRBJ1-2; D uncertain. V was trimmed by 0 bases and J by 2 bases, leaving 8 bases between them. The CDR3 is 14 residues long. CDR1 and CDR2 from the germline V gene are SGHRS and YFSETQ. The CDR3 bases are TGCGCCAGCAGCTTGGTACCAAAGAACTATGGCTACACCTTC. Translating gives CASSLVPKNYGYTF.

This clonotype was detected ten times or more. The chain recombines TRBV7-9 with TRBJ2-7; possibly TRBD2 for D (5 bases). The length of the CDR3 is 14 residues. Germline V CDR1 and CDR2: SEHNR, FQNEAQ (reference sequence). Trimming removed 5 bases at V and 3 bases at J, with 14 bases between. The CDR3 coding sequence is TGTGCCAGCAGCCCAGAAGGGAGAAGCTACGAGCAGTACTTC. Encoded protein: CASSPEGRSYEQYF.

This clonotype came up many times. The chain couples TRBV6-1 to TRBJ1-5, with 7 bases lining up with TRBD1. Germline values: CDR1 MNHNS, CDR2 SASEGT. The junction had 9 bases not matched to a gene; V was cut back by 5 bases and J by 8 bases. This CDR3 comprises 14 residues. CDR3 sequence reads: CASSNRQGWEPQHF. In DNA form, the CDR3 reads TGTGCCAGCAGTAACCGACAGGGATGGGAGCCCCAGCATTTT.

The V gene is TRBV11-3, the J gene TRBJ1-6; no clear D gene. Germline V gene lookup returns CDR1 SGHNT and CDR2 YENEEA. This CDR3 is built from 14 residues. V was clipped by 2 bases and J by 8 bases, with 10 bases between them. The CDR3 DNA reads TGTGCCAGCAGCTTATTTACGTGGGATTCACCCCTCCACTTT. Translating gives CASSLFTWDSPLHF.

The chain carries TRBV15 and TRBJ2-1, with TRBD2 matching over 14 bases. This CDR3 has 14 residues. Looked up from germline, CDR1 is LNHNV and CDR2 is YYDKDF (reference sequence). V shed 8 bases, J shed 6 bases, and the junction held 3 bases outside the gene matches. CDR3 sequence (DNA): TGTGCCACCCGGACTAGCGGGAGGTCCAATGAGCAGTTCTTC. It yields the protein CATRTSGRSNEQFF.

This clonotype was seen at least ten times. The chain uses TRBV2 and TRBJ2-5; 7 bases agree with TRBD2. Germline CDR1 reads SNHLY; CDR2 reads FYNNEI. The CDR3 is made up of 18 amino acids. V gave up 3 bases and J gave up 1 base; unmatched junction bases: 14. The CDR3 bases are TGTGCCAGCAGTGAGCCGAAGGTCCCGACTAGCCCCCAAGAGACCCAGTACTTC. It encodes CASSEPKVPTSPQETQYF.

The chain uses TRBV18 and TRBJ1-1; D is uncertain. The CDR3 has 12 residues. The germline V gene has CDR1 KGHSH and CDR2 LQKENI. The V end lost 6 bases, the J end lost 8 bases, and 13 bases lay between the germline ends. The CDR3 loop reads CASSISRAEAFF. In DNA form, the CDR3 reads TGTGCCAGCTCGATCTCCCGGGCAGAAGCTTTCTTT.

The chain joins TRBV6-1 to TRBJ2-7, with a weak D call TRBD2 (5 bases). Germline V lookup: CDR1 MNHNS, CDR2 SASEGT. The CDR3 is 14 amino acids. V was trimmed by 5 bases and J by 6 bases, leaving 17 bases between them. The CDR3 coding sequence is TGTGCCAGCAGTCAACGTGAGGGCCGGGGCGAGCAGTACTTC. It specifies CASSQREGRGEQYF.

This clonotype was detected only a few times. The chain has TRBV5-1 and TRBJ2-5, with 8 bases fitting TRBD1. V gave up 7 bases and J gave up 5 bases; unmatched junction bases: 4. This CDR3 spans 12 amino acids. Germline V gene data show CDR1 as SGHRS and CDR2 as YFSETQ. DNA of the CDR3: TGCGCCAGCTGGAGACAGGGGGAGACCCAGTACTTC. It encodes CASWRQGETQYF.

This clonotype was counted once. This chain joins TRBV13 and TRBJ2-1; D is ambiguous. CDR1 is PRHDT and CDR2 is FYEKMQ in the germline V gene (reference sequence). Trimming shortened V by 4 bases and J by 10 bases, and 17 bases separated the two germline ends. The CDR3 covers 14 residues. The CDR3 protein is CASSSPSLSREQFF. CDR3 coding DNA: TGTGCCAGCAGCTCCCCGAGCCTCTCACGCGAGCAGTTCTTC.

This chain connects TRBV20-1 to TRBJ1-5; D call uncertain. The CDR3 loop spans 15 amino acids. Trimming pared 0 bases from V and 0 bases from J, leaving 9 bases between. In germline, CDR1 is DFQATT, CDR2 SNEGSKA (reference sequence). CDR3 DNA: TGCAGTGCTAGAGAGGACCGATATAGCAATCAGCCCCAGCATTTT. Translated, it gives CSAREDRYSNQPQHF.

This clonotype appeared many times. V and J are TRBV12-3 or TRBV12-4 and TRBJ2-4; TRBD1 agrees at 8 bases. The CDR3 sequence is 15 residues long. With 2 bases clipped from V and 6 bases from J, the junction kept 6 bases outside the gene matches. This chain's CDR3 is CASSLLGTGRNIQYF. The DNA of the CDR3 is TGTGCCAGCAGTTTATTAGGGACAGGAAGAAACATTCAGTACTTC.

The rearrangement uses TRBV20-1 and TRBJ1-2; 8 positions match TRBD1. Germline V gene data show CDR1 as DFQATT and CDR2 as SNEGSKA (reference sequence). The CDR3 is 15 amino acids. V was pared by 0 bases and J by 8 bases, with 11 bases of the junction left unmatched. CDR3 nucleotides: TGCAGTGCTAGAGATGGGTCTCCACAGGGGGTAGGCTACACCTTC. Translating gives CSARDGSPQGVGYTF.

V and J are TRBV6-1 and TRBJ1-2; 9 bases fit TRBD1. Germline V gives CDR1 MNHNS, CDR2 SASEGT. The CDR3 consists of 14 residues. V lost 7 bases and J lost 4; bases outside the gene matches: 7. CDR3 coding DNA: TGTGCCAGCACGAGCAAGGACAGGGGCTATGGCTACACCTTC. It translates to CASTSKDRGYGYTF.

The CDR3 DNA reads TGTGCCAGCAGCTTAGAGAGCGGGGCAGATACGCAGTATTTT. It encodes CASSLESGADTQYF. The chain is built from TRBV7-2 and TRBJ2-3; TRBD2 matches 7 bases. This CDR3 is 14 amino acids long. The V gene end was trimmed by 1 base and the J gene end by 4 bases; junction bases not matched to a gene: 2. Looked up from germline, CDR1 is SGHTA and CDR2 is FQGNSA.

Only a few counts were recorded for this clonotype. CDR3 loop: CASSQLTGGREKLFF. CDR3 DNA: TGCGCCAGCAGCCAGCTGACAGGGGGCCGAGAAAAACTGTTTTTT. V is TRBV4-1 and J is TRBJ1-4; 10 bases agree with TRBD1. The CDR3 covers 15 residues. The V and J ends lost 3 bases and 8 bases, in that order; junction bases with no gene match: 6. CDR1 and CDR2 (germline): MGHRA, YSYEKL.

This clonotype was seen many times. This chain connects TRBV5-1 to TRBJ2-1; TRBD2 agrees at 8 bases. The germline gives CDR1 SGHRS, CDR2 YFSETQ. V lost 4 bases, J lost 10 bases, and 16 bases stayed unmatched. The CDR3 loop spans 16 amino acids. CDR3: CASSPAGTSGPGEQFF. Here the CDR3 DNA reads TGCGCCAGCAGCCCGGCCGGGACTAGTGGCCCCGGGGAGCAGTTCTTC.

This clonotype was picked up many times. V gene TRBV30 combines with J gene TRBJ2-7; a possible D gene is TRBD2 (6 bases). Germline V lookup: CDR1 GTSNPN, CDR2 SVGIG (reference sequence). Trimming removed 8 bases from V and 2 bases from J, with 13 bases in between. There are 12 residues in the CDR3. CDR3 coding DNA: TGTGCCATCGACGGACTAACCTACGAGCAGTACTTC. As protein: CAIDGLTYEQYF.

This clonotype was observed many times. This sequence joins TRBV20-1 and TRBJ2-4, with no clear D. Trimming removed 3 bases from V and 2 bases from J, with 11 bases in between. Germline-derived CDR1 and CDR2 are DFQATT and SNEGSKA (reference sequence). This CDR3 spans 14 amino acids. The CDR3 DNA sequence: TGCAGTGCTAGCTCCGGCGCACCCAAAAACATTCAGTACTTC. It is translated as CSASSGAPKNIQYF.

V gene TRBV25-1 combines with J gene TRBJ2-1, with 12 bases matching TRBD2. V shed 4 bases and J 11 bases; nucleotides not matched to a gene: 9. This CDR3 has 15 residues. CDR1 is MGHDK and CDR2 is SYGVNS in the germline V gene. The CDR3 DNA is TGTGCCAGCAGTGCGTCGACTAGCGGGAGTTTGAAGCAGTTCTTC. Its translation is CASSASTSGSLKQFF.

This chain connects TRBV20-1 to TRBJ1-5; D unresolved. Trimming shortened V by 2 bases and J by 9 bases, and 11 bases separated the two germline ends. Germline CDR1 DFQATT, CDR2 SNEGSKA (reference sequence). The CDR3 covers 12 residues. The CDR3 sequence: CSARPSGGPQHF. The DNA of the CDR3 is TGCAGTGCTAGACCGAGCGGAGGGCCCCAGCATTTT.